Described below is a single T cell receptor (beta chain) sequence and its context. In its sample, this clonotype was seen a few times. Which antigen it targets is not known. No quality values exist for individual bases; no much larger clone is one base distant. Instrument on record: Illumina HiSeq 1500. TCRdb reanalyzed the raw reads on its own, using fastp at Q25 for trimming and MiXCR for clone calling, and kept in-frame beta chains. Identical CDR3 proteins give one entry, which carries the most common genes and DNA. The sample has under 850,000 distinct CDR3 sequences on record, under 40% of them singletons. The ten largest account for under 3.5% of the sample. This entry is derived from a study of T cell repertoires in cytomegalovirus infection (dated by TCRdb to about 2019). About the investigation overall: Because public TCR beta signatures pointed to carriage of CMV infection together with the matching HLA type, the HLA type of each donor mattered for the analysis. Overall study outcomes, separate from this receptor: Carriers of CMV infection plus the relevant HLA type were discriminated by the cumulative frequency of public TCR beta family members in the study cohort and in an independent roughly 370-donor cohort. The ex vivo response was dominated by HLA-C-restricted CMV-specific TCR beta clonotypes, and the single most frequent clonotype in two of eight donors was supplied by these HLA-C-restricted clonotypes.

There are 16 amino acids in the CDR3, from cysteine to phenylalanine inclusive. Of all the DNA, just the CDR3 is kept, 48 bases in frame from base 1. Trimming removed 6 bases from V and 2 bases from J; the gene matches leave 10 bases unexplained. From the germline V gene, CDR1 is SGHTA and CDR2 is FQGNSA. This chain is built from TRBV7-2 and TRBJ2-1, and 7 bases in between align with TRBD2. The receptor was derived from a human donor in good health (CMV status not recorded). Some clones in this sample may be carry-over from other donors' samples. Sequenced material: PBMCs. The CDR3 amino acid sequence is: CASRKSGGSTYNEQFF. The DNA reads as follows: TGTGCCAGCAGAAAGTCGGGAGGCTCAACCTACAATGAGCAGTTCTTC.